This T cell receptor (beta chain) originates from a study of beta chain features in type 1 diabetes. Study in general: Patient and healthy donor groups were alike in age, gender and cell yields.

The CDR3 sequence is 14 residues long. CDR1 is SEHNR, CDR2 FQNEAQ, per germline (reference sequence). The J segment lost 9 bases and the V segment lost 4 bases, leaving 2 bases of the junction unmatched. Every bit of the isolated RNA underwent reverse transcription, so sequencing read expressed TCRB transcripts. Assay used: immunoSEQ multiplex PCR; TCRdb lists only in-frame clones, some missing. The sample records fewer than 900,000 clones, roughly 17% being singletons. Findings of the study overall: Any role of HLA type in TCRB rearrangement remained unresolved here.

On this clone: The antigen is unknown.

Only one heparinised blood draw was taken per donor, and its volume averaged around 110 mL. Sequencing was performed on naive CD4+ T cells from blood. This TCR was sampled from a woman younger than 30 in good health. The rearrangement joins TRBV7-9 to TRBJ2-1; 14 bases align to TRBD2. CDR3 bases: TGTGCCAGCAGCTCGGGGACTAGCGGGGGTGAGCAGTTCTTC. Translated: CASSSGTSGGEQFF.